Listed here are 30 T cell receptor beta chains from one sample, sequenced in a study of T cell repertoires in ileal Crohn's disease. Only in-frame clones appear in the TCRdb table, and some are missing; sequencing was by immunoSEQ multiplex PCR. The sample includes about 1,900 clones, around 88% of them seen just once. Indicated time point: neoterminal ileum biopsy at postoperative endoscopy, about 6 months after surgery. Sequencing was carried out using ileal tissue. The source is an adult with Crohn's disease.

The CDR3 DNA is TGCGCCAGCAGCACCGACAGGGGGCTGAGGGAAAAACTGTTTTTT. It specifies CASSTDRGLREKLFF. The chain joins TRBV5-1 to TRBJ1-4; 10 positions match TRBD1. Germline trimming cut 4 bases from V and 8 bases from J; bases unmatched to any gene: 8. Germline CDR1 is SGHRS and CDR2 is YFSETQ. The CDR3 has 15 residues.

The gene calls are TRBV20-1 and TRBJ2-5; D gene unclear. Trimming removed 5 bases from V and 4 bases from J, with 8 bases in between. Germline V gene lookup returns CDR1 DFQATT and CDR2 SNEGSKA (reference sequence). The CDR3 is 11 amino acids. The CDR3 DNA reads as TGCAGTGCTGCGTCCCCAGAGACCCAGTACTTC. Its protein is CSAASPETQYF.

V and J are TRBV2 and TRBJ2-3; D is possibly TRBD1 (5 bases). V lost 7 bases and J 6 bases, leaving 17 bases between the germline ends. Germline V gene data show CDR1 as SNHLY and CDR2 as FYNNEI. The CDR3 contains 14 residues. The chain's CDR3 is CASTPVPSGDTQYF. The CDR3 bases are TGTGCCAGCACCCCCGTGCCTTCAGGGGATACGCAGTATTTT.

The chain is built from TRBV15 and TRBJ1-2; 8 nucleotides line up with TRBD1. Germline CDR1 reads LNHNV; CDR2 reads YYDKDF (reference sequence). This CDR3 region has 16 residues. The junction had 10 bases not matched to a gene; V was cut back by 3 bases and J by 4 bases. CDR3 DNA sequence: TGTGCCACCAGCAGGCCGGGACAGGCCTCTCTCTATGGCTACACCTTC. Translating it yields CATSRPGQASLYGYTF.

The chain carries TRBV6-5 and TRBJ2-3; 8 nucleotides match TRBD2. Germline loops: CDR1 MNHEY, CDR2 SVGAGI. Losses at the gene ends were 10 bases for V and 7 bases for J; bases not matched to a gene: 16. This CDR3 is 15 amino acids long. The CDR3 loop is CAIPLQAGDFYTQYF. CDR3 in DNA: TGTGCCATCCCCCTCCAAGCGGGAGATTTTTATACGCAGTATTTT.

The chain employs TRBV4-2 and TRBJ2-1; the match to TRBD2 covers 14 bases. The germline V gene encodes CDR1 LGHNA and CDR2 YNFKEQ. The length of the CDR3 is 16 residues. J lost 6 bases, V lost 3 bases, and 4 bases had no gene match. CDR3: CASSHPGLAGANEQFF. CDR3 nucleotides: TGTGCCAGCAGCCACCCGGGACTAGCGGGAGCCAATGAGCAGTTCTTC.

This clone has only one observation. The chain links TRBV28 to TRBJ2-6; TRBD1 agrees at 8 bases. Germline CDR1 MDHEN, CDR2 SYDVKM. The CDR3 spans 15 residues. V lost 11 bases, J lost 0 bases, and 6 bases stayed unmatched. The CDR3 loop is CAGQGAGSGANVLTF. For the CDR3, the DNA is TGTGCCGGGCAGGGGGCCGGCTCTGGGGCCAACGTCCTGACTTTC.

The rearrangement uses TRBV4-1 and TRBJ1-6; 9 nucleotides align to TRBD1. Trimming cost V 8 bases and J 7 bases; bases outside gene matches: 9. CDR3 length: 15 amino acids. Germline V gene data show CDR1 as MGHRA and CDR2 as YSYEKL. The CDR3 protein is CASQRTGEGNSPLHF. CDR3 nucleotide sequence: TGCGCCAGCCAACGGACAGGGGAGGGGAATTCACCCCTCCACTTT.

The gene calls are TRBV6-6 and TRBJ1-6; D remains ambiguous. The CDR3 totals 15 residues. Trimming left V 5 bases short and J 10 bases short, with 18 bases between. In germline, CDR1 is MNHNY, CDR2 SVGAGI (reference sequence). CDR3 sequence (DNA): TGTGCCAGCAGTACCCTCCGTGAGGCCTCCTCACCCCTCCACTTT. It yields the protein CASSTLREASSPLHF.

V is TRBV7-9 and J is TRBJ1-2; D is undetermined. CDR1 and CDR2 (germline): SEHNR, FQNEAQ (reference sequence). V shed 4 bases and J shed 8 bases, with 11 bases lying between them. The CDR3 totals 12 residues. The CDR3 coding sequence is TGTGCCAGCAGCTATGATGGTAGCGGCTACACCTTC. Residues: CASSYDGSGYTF.

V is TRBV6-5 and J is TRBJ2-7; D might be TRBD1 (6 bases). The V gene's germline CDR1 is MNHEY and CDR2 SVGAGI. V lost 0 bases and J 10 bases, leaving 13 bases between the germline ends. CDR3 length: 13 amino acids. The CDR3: CASSYSGTREQYF. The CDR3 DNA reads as TGTGCCAGCAGTTACTCTGGGACACGCGAACAGTACTTC.

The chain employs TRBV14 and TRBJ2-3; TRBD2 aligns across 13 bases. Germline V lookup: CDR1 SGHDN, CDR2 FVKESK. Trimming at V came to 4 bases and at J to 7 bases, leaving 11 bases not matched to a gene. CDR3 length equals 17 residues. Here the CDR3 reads CASSPIKGLAGIHTQYF. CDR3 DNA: TGTGCCAGCAGCCCGATTAAGGGACTAGCGGGGATACATACGCAGTATTTT.

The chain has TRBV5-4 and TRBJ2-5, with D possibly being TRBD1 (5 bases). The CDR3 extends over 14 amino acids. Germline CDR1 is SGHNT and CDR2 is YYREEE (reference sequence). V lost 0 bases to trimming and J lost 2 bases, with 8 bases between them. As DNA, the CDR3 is TGTGCCAGCAGCTTGGAGAGACAGCAAGAGACCCAGTACTTC. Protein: CASSLERQQETQYF. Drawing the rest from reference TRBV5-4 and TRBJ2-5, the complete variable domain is ETGVTQSPTHLIKTRGQQVTLRCSSQSGHNTVSWYQQALGQGPQFIFQYYREEENGRGNFPPRFSGLQFPNYSSELNVNALELDDSALYLCASSLERQQETQYFGPGTRLLVL.

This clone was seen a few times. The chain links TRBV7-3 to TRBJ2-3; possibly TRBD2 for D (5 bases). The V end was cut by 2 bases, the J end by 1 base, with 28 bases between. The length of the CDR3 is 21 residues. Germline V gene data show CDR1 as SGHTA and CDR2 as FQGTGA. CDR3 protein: CASSLVPRLSFGIVGTDTQYF. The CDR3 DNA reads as TGTGCCAGCAGCTTAGTACCCCGACTGTCCTTCGGGATCGTCGGCACAGATACGCAGTATTTT.

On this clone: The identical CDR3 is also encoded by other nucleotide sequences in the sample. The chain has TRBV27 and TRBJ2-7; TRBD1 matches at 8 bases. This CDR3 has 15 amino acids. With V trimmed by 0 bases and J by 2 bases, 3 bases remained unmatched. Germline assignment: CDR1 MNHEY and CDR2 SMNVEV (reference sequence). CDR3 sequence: CASSLSSGQAYEQYF. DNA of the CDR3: TGTGCCAGCAGTTTATCATCGGGACAGGCCTACGAGCAGTACTTC.

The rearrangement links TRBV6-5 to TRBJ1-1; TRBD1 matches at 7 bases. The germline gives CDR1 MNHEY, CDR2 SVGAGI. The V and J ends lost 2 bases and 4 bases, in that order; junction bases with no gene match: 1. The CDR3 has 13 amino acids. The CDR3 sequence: CASSYRGLTEAFF. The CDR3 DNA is TGTGCCAGCAGTTACAGGGGGCTCACTGAAGCTTTCTTT.

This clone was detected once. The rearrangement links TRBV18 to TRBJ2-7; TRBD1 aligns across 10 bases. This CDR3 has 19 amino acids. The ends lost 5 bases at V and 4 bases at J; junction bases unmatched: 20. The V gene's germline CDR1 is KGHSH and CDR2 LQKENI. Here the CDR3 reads CASSSLTGQGSPGGYEQYF. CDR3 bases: TGTGCCAGCTCATCCCTAACGGGACAGGGGTCCCCCGGGGGGTACGAGCAGTACTTC.

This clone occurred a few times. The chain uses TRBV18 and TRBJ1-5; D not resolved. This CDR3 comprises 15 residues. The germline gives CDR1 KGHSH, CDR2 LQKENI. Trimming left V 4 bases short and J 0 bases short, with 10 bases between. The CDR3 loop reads CASSRDKHSNQPQHF. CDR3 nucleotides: TGTGCCAGCTCACGAGACAAACATAGCAATCAGCCCCAGCATTTT.

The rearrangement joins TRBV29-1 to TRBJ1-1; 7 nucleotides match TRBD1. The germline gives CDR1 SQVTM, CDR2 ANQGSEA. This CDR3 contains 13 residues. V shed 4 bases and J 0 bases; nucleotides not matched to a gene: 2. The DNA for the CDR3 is TGCAGCGTTGCGGACAGGTTGAACACTGAAGCTTTCTTT. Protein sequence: CSVADRLNTEAFF.

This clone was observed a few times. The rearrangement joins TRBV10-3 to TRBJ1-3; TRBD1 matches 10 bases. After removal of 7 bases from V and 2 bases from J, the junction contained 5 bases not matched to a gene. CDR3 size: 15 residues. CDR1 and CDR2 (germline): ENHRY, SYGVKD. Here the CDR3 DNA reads TGTGCCATCAATGCCGACAGGGGGCCTGGAAACACCATATATTTT. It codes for CAINADRGPGNTIYF.

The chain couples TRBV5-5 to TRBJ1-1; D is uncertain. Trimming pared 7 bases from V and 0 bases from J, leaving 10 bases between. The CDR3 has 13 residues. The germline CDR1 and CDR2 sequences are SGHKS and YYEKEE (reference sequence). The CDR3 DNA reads TGTGCCAGCGTCCGAGATCTGAACACTGAAGCTTTCTTT. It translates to CASVRDLNTEAFF.

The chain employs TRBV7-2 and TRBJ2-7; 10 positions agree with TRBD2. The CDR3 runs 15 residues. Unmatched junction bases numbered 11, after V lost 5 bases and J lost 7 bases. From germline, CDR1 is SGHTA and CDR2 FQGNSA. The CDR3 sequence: CASSRLSGGRQEQYF. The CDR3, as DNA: TGTGCCAGCAGCCGGCTTAGCGGGGGGCGTCAAGAGCAGTACTTC.

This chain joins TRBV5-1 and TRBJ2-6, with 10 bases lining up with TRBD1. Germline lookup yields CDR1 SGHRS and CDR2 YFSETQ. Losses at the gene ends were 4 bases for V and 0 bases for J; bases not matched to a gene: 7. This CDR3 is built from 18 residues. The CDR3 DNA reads TGCGCCAGCAGCCCCCGGGACAGGGGATACTCTGGGGCCAACGTCCTGACTTTC. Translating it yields CASSPRDRGYSGANVLTF.

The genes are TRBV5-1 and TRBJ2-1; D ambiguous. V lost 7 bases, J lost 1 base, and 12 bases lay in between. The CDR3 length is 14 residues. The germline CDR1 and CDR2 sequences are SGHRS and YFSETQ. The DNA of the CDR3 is TGCGCCAGCTGCACAGCCGAGTCCTACAATGAGCAGTTCTTC. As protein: CASCTAESYNEQFF.

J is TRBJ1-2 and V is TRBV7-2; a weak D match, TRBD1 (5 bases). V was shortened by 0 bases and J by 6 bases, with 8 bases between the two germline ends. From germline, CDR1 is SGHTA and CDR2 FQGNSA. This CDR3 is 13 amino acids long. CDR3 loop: CASSLASGDGYTF. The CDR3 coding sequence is TGTGCCAGCAGCTTAGCGTCGGGGGATGGCTACACCTTC.

CDR3 sequence reads: CASSPAALAGYYEQYF. CDR3 coding DNA: TGCGCCAGCAGCCCGGCGGCCCTGGCGGGTTACTACGAGCAGTACTTC. The V and J genes are TRBV4-1 and TRBJ2-7; D may be TRBD2 (5 bases). Trimming removed 4 bases from V and 3 bases from J, with 19 bases in between. The CDR3 is made up of 16 amino acids. Germline CDR1 and CDR2: MGHRA and YSYEKL.

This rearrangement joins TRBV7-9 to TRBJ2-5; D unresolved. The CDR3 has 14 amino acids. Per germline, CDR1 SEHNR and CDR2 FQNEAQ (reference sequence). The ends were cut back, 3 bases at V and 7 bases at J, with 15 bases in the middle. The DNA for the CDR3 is TGTGCCAGCAGCTTCAATACCTTGAGTGGGACCCAGTACTTC. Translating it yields CASSFNTLSGTQYF.

CDR3 loop: CATSEGTGDGYTF. The CDR3 DNA sequence: TGTGCCACCAGCGAGGGGACAGGGGATGGCTACACCTTC. The chain recombines TRBV15 with TRBJ1-2; 10 nucleotides align to TRBD1. V lost 5 bases, J lost 6 bases, and 3 bases stayed unmatched. CDR3 length equals 13 residues. The germline gives CDR1 LNHNV, CDR2 YYDKDF (reference sequence).

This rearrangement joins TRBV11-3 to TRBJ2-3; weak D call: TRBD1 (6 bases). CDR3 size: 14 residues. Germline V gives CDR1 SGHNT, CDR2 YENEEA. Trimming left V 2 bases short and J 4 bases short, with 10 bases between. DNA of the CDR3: TGTGCCAGCAGCTTATACACAGGGTCAGATACGCAGTATTTT. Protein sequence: CASSLYTGSDTQYF.

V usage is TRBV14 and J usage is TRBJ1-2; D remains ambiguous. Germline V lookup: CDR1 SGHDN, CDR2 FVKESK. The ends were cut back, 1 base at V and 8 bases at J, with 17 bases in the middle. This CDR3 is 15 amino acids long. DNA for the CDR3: TGTGCCAGCAGCCAAGGCTACACCACAACGGGGGGCTACACCTTC. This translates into CASSQGYTTTGGYTF.